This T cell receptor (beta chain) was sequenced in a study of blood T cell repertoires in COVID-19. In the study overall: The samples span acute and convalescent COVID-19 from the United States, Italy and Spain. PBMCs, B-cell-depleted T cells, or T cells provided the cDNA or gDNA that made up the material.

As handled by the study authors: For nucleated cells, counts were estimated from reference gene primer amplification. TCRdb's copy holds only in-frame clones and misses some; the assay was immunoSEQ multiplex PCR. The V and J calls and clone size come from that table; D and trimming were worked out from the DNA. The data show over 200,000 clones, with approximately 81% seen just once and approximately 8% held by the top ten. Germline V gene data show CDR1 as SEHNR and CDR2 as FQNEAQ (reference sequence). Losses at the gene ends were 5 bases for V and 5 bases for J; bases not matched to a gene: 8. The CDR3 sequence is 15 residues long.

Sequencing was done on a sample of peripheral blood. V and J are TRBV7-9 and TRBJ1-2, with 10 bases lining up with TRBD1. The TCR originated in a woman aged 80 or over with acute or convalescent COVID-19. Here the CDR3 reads CASSRGTGAPYGYTF. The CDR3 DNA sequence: TGTGCCAGCAGCCGCGGGACAGGGGCCCCTTATGGCTACACCTTC.